The clone carrying this T cell receptor beta chain appeared a few times. This record comes from a study of blood T cell repertoires in COVID-19. Looking at the study overall: COVID-19 samples, acute and convalescent, were from the United States, Italy and Spain. Nucleic acid was either cDNA or gDNA, and it came from T cells, B-cell-depleted T cells, or PBMCs.

Original methodology: Reference gene primer amplification gave nucleated cell count estimates. TCRdb keeps only in-frame clones here, not all; method: immunoSEQ multiplex PCR. V and J calls and clone size come straight from that table; D and trimming were deduced from the DNA. The sample lists 160,000 or so clones, about four fifths seen once, with 7.5% to 8.5% in the top ten. The CDR3 totals 14 residues. Germline V gives CDR1 SGHTA, CDR2 FQGNSA. Trimming removed 3 bases from V and 2 bases from J, with 11 bases in between. Patients in Seattle were enrolled during active infection, then followed longitudinally.

The source material was peripheral blood. The receptor comes from a woman in her sixties with COVID-19, enrolled during active disease. The chain uses TRBV7-2 and TRBJ2-7; D ambiguous. CDR3 sequence (DNA): TGTGCCAGCAGCTTGGATCACAGTACCTACGAGCAGTACTTC. Protein: CASSLDHSTYEQYF.